This T cell receptor (beta chain) originates from a study of blood T cell repertoires in COVID-19. Study-level information: The samples span acute and convalescent COVID-19 from the United States, Italy and Spain.

The germline V gene encodes CDR1 MDHEN and CDR2 SYDVKM. V trimming: 6 bases; J trimming: 3 bases; junction bases outside the gene matches: 9. The length of the CDR3 is 15 residues. Patients of the Seattle cohort, enrolled during active infection, were followed longitudinally. Per the study methods: Using reference gene primer amplification, nucleated cell counts were estimated. Using immunoSEQ multiplex PCR, the repertoire was profiled, and TCRdb retains in-frame clones only, with some absent. The V and J calls and the clone size are those of that table, but D and trimming were determined from the DNA. The sample contains some 70,000 clones, 80% of which appear only once.

V and J are TRBV28 and TRBJ1-2; 8 nucleotides agree with TRBD1. The sample was peripheral blood. This receptor was identified in a man aged 45 to 65 with COVID-19, enrolled during active disease. CDR3 nucleotides: TGTGCCAGCAGCCGAGGACAGGGTCAGGACTATGGCTACACCTTC. Translation: CASSRGQGQDYGYTF.